These T cell receptor beta chains were read from a single sample in a study of blood T cell repertoires in COVID-19. Measured with immunoSEQ multiplex PCR; TCRdb has only the in-frame clones, and not every one. The sample yields about 330,000 clones, roughly 86% seen once. Sequenced sample: peripheral blood. These receptors came from a young man with COVID-19, enrolled during active disease. CDR3s include the opening cysteine and the closing phenylalanine or tryptophan. A D gene is named only where the DNA matches it firmly. Clone size, where shown, is once, few, many, or a class for clones that have expanded.

TRBD1 | . | TRBJ2-1 | TRBV10-3 | CAIRFDRGSTYNEQFF | TGTGCCATCAGGTTTGACAGGGGCTCAACTTACAATGAGCAGTTCTTC
. | . | TRBJ1-5 | TRBV27 | CASSLRGLSNQPQHF | TGTGCCAGCAGTTTAAGGGGACTTAGCAATCAGCCCCAGCATTTT
. | . | TRBJ2-5 | TRBV5-1 | CASSKLGASETTQYF | TGCGCCAGCAGCAAACTAGGGGCTAGCGAAACGACCCAGTACTTC
TRBD1 | once | TRBJ2-5 | TRBV6-6 | CASSYTGTGEETQYF | TGTGCCAGCAGTTACACCGGGACAGGGGAAGAGACCCAGTACTTC
. | . | TRBJ1-6 | TRBV18 | CASSSLPDNSPLHF | TGTGCCAGCTCATCCCTCCCTGATAATTCACCCCTCCACTTT
. | . | TRBJ2-3 | TRBV5-1 | CASTTSVTDTQYF | TGCGCCAGCACGACGAGCGTTACAGATACGCAGTATTTT
TRBD1 | . | TRBJ1-4 | TRBV6-2/TRBV6-3 | CASSPPPGTGDEKLFF | TGTGCCAGCAGTCCCCCCCCCGGGACAGGGGATGAAAAACTGTTTTTT
. | . | TRBJ1-1 | TRBV7-6 | CASSLDRVAATEAFF | TGTGCCAGCAGCTTAGACAGGGTCGCGGCCACTGAAGCTTTCTTT
TRBD1 | . | TRBJ1-2 | TRBV9 | CASSVYDRDPNYGYTF | TGTGCCAGCAGCGTTTACGACAGGGACCCTAACTATGGCTACACCTTC
TRBD1 | . | TRBJ2-5 | TRBV2 | CASSRRGGQGKETQYF | TGTGCCAGCAGCCGAAGGGGGGGACAGGGAAAAGAGACCCAGTACTTC
TRBD1 | . | TRBJ1-3 | TRBV5-4 | CASSSIKGQGFSGNTIYF | TGTGCCAGCAGCTCCATAAAGGGACAGGGTTTCTCTGGAAACACCATATATTTT
. | . | TRBJ1-1 | TRBV5-1 | CASSLVGDLNTEAFF | TGCGCCAGCAGCTTGGTAGGGGACTTGAACACTGAAGCTTTCTTT
. | . | TRBJ1-2 | TRBV27 | CASSFTGPLGGYTF | TGTGCCAGCAGTTTCACAGGCCCCTTAGGGGGCTACACCTTC
. | once | TRBJ2-7 | TRBV6-5 | CASSSGDSRSYEQYF | TGTGCCAGCAGTTCCGGGGACTCCCGTTCCTACGAGCAGTACTTC
TRBD1 | . | TRBJ1-1 | TRBV7-3 | CASSFDRGPTEAFF | TGTGCCAGCAGCTTCGACAGGGGGCCCACTGAAGCTTTCTTT
TRBD1 | . | TRBJ2-1 | TRBV2 | CASIAFGDSSYNEQFF | TGTGCCAGCATCGCGTTTGGGGACAGCTCCTACAATGAGCAGTTCTTC
. | . | TRBJ1-4 | TRBV4-1 | CASSQEETVTRRNEKLFF | TGCGCCAGCAGCCAAGAAGAGACAGTTACCCGAAGGAATGAAAAACTGTTTTTT
. | . | TRBJ1-5 | TRBV2 | CASRGQSNQPQHF | TGTGCCAGCAGAGGACAGAGCAATCAGCCCCAGCATTTT
TRBD1 | . | TRBJ1-1 | TRBV12-3/TRBV12-4 | CASSLRGQAFF | TGTGCCAGCAGTCTCAGGGGGCAAGCTTTCTTT
TRBD1 | . | TRBJ1-5 | TRBV5-1 | CASSSGTGGNQPQHF | TGCGCCAGCAGCTCCGGGACAGGGGGCAATCAGCCCCAGCATTTT
. | . | TRBJ2-5 | TRBV5-5 | CASSLQVRETQYF | TGTGCCAGCAGCTTACAGGTCCGGGAGACCCAGTACTTC
TRBD2 | once | TRBJ2-3 | TRBV3-1/TRBV3-2 | CASSQEGIAGKSSTDTQYF | TGTGCCAGCAGCCAAGAGGGTATAGCGGGGAAGTCTAGCACAGATACGCAGTATTTT
. | once | TRBJ2-7 | TRBV4-3 | CASSQGPTASYEQYF | TGCGCCAGCAGCCAAGGCCCAACAGCTTCCTACGAGCAGTACTTC
. | . | TRBJ1-5 | TRBV6-4 | CASSEQSNQPQHF | TGTGCCAGCAGTGAACAGAGCAATCAGCCCCAGCATTTT
. | . | TRBJ2-7 | TRBV30 | CAWNPTEGEQYF | TGTGCCTGGAACCCCACCGAGGGCGAGCAGTACTTC
TRBD1 | many | TRBJ1-6 | TRBV27 | CASSRGQGGSPLHF | TGTGCCAGCAGTCGGGGACAGGGAGGTTCACCCCTCCACTTT